This passage covers 14 T cell receptor beta chains from one sample sequenced in a study of blood T cell repertoires in COVID-19. Here immunoSEQ multiplex PCR was the method, and the copy in TCRdb shows in-frame clones only, minus some. Among some 330,000 clones, roughly 88% were seen once, and the ten largest hold 3.5% to 4.5%. Material for sequencing was peripheral blood. These receptors were obtained from a woman between 45 and 65 years old with active or convalescent COVID-19.

The rearrangement links TRBV6-2 or TRBV6-3 to TRBJ2-2, with D perhaps matching TRBD1 (6 bases). Trimming left V 4 bases short and J 7 bases short, with 7 bases between. The CDR3 is made up of 12 amino acids. Germline V gives CDR1 MNHEY, CDR2 SVGEGT. The CDR3 reads CASSLQGGELFF. The CDR3 bases are TGTGCCAGCAGTTTACAGGGCGGGGAGCTGTTTTTT.

The chain couples TRBV7-2 to TRBJ1-2; no definite D call. Trimming took off 3 bases at V and 8 bases at J, with 16 bases between the two ends. The CDR3 contains 14 residues. CDR1 and CDR2 (germline): SGHTA, FQGNSA. The CDR3 loop is CASSFPGVPRGYTF. In DNA form, the CDR3 reads TGTGCCAGCAGCTTCCCGGGAGTTCCAAGGGGCTACACCTTC.

This clone was found once. V and J are TRBV14 and TRBJ1-1; no reliable D call. Germline-derived CDR1 and CDR2 are SGHDN and FVKESK. Trimming cost V 2 bases and J 4 bases, with 8 bases left between them. CDR3 length equals 13 residues. DNA of the CDR3: TGTGCCAGCAGCCAAATTCTCGGCACTGAAGCTTTCTTT. It is translated as CASSQILGTEAFF. The full variable domain, rest sourced from reference TRBV14 and TRBJ1-1, is EAGVTQFPSHSVIEKGQTVTLRCDPISGHDNLYWYRRVMGKEIKFLLHFVKESKQDESGMPNNRFLAERTGGTYSTLKVQPAELEDSGVYFCASSQILGTEAFFGQGTRLTVV.

About this clone: Other DNA sequences of this sample code for an identical CDR3. The rearrangement joins TRBV6-2 or TRBV6-3 to TRBJ2-7; unclear D gene. The V end was cut by 2 bases, the J end by 4 bases, with 6 bases between. CDR1 is MNHEY, CDR2 SVGEGT, per germline. The CDR3 sequence is 12 residues long. In DNA, the CDR3 is TGTGCCAGCAGTTACGGCCGATACGAGCAGTACTTC. This translates into CASSYGRYEQYF.

The chain combines TRBV5-4 with TRBJ1-1, with D possibly TRBD1 on 6 matching bases. The CDR3 sequence is 17 residues long. V was trimmed by 4 bases and J by 0 bases, leaving 19 bases between them. In germline, CDR1 is SGHNT, CDR2 YYREEE (reference sequence). The CDR3, as DNA: TGTGCCAGCAGCCGTCAATTGTCCACAGGGTTGAACACTGAAGCTTTCTTT. It specifies CASSRQLSTGLNTEAFF.

This chain joins TRBV4-1 and TRBJ2-3, with TRBD2 matching 15 bases. CDR3 length equals 14 residues. Per germline, CDR1 MGHRA and CDR2 YSYEKL. V lost 10 bases and J lost 4; bases outside the gene matches: 3. The CDR3 protein is CATGLAGGSDTQYF. DNA for the CDR3: TGCGCCACGGGACTAGCGGGAGGATCAGATACGCAGTATTTT.

V usage is TRBV10-3 and J usage is TRBJ2-3; perhaps TRBD1 as D (6 bases). V dropped 6 bases and J dropped 0 bases, with 10 bases sitting between them. The germline CDR1 and CDR2 sequences are ENHRY and SYGVKD. The CDR3 contains 14 residues. CDR3 region: CAIRVGHSTDTQYF. The CDR3 nucleotides read TGTGCCATCAGGGTGGGACACAGCACAGATACGCAGTATTTT.

This clone was detected only a few times. CDR3 in amino acids: CASSIGGISTDTQYF. The CDR3 coding sequence is TGTGCCAGTAGTATAGGAGGCATAAGCACAGATACGCAGTATTTT. The gene calls are TRBV19 and TRBJ2-3, with no clear D. V lost 1 base to trimming and J lost 0 bases, with 8 bases between them. CDR3 length: 15 residues. CDR1 and CDR2 from the germline V gene are LNHDA and SQIVND (reference sequence).

The V call is TRBV5-1, the J call TRBJ2-3, with 9 bases matching TRBD1. The germline V gene has CDR1 SGHRS and CDR2 YFSETQ. The junction had 9 bases not matched to a gene; V was cut back by 4 bases and J by 3 bases. The length of the CDR3 is 16 residues. CDR3 bases: TGCGCCAGCAGCCCGGTAGGGACAGGGAAAACAGATACGCAGTATTTT. Its translation: CASSPVGTGKTDTQYF.

The J gene is TRBJ1-2, the V gene TRBV9; TRBD1 aligns across 8 bases. This CDR3 region has 13 residues. Germline lookup yields CDR1 SGDLS and CDR2 YYNGEE. Trimming removed 4 bases from V and 3 bases from J; junction bases left unmatched: 2. The CDR3 sequence: CASSKDRDYGYTF. The CDR3 nucleotides are TGTGCCAGCAGCAAGGACAGGGACTATGGCTACACCTTC.

V is TRBV27 and J is TRBJ1-1; the D gene is possibly TRBD1 (6 bases). The CDR3 is made up of 13 amino acids. Germline V gene data show CDR1 as MNHEY and CDR2 as SMNVEV (reference sequence). The V end was cut by 8 bases, the J end by 0 bases, with 10 bases between. CDR3 bases: TGTGCCAGCTACAGGGTAATGAACACTGAAGCTTTCTTT. As protein: CASYRVMNTEAFF.

The CDR3 bases are TGTGCCACCAGGGGAGGTCCCGGGGAGCTGTTTTTT. Translation gives CATRGGPGELFF. V and J are TRBV24-1 and TRBJ2-2; D is possibly TRBD2 (6 bases). The CDR3 is 12 amino acids. Trimming shortened V by 7 bases and J by 6 bases, and 8 bases separated the two germline ends. Germline loops: CDR1 KGHDR, CDR2 SFDVKD.

The DNA for the CDR3 is TGTGCCAGCAGCCAAGAATTGACTAACACCGGGGAGCTGTTTTTT. Protein sequence: CASSQELTNTGELFF. The chain joins TRBV4-2 to TRBJ2-2; D unclear. With 0 bases removed from V and 2 bases from J, the gap between germline ends came to 7 bases. This CDR3 is built from 15 residues. Germline CDR1 and CDR2: LGHNA and YNFKEQ.

The chain joins TRBV2 to TRBJ2-1, with 11 nucleotides matching TRBD2. The CDR3 consists of 15 residues. With V trimmed by 8 bases and J by 4 bases, 7 bases remained unmatched. The germline gives CDR1 SNHLY, CDR2 FYNNEI. The CDR3 sequence: CASELLAGGYNEQFF. CDR3 coding DNA: TGTGCCAGCGAGCTCCTAGCGGGGGGATACAATGAGCAGTTCTTC.